Given below is one T cell receptor beta chain in context. As yet, its antigen is unknown. This sample was included in a study of shared clonotypes between healthy human individuals. Overall study findings and caveats: Larger estimated richness was generally recorded for naive subsets relative to memory subsets. Clonotype sharing across donors was expected to vary with sequencing depth.

This table comes from immunoSEQ multiplex PCR, and its TCRdb copy is limited to in-frame clones, with some not included. Seen here are hundreds of thousands of clones, approximately 74% observed once, and the top ten hold roughly 1.7%. Germline CDR1 reads KGHSH; CDR2 reads LQKENI. The CDR3 has 11 residues. Trimming left V 5 bases short and J 6 bases short, with 6 bases between. Sequenced input: memory CD4+ T cells sorted from blood. Subset reported: CD45RA-negative fraction. The receptor was isolated from a woman aged 30 to 39 in good health. The chain uses TRBV18 and TRBJ2-3; D gene uncertain. In nucleotides, the CDR3 is TGTGCCAGCTCAAATTATGATACGCAGTATTTT. The encoded protein is CASSNYDTQYF.